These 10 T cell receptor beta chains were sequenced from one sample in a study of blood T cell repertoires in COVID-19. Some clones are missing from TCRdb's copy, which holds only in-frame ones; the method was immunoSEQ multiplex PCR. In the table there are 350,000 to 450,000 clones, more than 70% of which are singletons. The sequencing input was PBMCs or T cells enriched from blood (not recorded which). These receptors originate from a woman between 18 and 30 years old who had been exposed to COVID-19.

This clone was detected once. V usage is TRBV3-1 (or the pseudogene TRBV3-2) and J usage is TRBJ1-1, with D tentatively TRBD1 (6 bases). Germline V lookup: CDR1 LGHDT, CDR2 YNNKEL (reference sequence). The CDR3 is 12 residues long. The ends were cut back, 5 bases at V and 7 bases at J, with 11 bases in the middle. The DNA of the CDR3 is TGTGCCAGCAGCTCCCAGACAGGTGAAGCTTTCTTT. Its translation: CASSSQTGEAFF.

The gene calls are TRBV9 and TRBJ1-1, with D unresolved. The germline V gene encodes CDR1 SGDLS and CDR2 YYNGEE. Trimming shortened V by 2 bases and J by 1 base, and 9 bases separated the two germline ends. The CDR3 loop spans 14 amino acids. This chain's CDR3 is CASSVLETNTEAFF. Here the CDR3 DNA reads TGTGCCAGCAGCGTTCTGGAGACGAACACTGAAGCTTTCTTT.

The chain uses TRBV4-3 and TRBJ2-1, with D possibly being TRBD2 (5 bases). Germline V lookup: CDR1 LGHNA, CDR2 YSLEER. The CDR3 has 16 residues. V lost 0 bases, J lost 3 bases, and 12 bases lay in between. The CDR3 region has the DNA TGCGCCAGCAGCCAAGATCCTGGGGAGAGCTACAATGAGCAGTTCTTC. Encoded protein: CASSQDPGESYNEQFF.

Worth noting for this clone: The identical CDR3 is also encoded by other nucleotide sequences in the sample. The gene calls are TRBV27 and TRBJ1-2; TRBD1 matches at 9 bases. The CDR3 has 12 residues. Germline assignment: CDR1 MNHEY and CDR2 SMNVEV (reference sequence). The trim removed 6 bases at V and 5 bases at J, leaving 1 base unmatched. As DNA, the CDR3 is TGTGCCAGCAGGACAGGGGGGTATGGCTACACCTTC. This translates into CASRTGGYGYTF.

The CDR3 coding sequence is TGTGCCAGCAGCTTAGGGCCCAGTCGTGGAAACACCATATATTTT. This encodes CASSLGPSRGNTIYF. The V call is TRBV7-2, the J call TRBJ1-3; D not resolved. The V gene's germline CDR1 is SGHTA and CDR2 FQGNSA. CDR3 length: 15 residues. The ends were cut back, 1 base at V and 3 bases at J, with 10 bases in the middle.

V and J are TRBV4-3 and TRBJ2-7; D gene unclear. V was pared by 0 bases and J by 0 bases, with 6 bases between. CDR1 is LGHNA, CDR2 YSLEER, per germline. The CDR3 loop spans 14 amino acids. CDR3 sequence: CASSQEGRSYEQYF. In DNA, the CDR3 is TGCGCCAGCAGCCAAGAGGGCCGCTCCTACGAGCAGTACTTC.

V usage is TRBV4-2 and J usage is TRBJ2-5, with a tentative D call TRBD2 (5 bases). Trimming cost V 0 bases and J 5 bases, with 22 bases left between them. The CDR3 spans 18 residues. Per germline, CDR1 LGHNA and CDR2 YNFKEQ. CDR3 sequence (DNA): TGTGCCAGCAGCCAAGATTTTACCCGGGCTCGCTCGGGGGAGACCCAGTACTTC. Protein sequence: CASSQDFTRARSGETQYF.

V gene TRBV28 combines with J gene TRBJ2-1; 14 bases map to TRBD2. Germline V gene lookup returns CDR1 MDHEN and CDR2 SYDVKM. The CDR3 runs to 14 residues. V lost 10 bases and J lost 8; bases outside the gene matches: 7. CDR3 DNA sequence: TGTGCCACCGGGACTAGCGGGAGAGCGCATGAGCAGTTCTTC. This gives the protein CATGTSGRAHEQFF.

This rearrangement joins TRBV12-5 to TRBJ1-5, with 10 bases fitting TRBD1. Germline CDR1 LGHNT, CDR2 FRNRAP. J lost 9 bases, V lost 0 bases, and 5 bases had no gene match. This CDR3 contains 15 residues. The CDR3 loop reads CASGLVGQGSPPQHF. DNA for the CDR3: TGTGCTAGTGGTTTGGTGGGACAGGGGAGCCCGCCCCAGCATTTT.

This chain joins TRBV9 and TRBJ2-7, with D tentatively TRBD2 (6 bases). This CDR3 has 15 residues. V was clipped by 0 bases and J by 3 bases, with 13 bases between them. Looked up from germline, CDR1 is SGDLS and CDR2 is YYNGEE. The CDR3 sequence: CASSVATGDIYEQYF. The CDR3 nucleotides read TGTGCCAGCAGCGTAGCTACGGGGGATATCTACGAGCAGTACTTC.